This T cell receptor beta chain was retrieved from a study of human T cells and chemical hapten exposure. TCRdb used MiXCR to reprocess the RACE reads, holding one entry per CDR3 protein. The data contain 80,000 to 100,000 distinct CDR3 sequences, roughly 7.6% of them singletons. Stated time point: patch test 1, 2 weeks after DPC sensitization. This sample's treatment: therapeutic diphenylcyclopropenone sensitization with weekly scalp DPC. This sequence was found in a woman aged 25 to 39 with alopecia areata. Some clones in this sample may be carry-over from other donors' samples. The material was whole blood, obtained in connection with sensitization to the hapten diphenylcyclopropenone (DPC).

DNA of the CDR3: TGTGCCATCAGTGAAGGGACCATCTCCTACGAGCAGTACTTC. As protein: CAISEGTISYEQYF. The V call is TRBV10-3, the J call TRBJ2-7, with D perhaps given as TRBD1 or TRBD2 (5 bases each). V was shortened by 3 bases and J by 0 bases, with 9 bases between the two germline ends. This CDR3 is built from 14 residues. Germline assignment: CDR1 ENHRY and CDR2 SYGVKD.